This TCR beta chain was obtained from a study of T cell repertoires in cytomegalovirus infection. Study summary: CMV infection and matching HLA type were both indicated by public TCR beta signatures. Study results and limitations: CMV carriers having the relevant HLA were flagged by cumulative public TCR beta family frequency.

TCRdb fed the reads into MiXCR, producing one record per CDR3 protein. This table holds hundreds of thousands of distinct CDR3 sequences, about 42% found once. This CDR3 is built from 17 residues. V dropped 5 bases and J dropped 0 bases, with 18 bases sitting between them. Concerning this clonotype: Its cognate antigen is unknown.

The gene calls are TRBV12-3 or TRBV12-4 and TRBJ2-3; no reliable D call. The specimen was cultured PBMCs, collected from culture after CMV antigen stimulation. The TCR comes from a human donor in good health (CMV status not recorded). Some clones in this sample may be carry-over from other donors' samples. The CDR3 region is CASSLASAHISTDTQYF. Here the CDR3 DNA reads TGTGCCAGCAGTCTTGCGTCAGCGCACATTAGCACAGATACGCAGTATTTT.